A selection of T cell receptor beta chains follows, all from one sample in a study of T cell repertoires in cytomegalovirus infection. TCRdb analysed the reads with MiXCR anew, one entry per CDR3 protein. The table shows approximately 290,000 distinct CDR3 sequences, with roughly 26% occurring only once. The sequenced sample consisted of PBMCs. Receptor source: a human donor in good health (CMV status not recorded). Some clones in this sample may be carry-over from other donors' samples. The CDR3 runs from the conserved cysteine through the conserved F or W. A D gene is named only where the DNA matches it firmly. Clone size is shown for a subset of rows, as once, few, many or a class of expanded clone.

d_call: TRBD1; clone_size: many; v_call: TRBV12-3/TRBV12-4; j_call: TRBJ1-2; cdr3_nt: TGTGCCAGCAGTTTTGCTTGGGACAGGGAATACTATGGCTACACCTTC; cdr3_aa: CASSFAWDREYYGYTF
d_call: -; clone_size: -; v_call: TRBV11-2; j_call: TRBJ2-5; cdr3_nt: TGTGCCAGCAGCTTCGAACAGCAAGAGACCCAGTACTTC; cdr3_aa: CASSFEQQETQYF
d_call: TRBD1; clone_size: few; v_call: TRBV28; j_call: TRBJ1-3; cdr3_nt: TGTGCCAGCAGTTTTATCGCCTCGGGACAGTCTTTTAAGCGGGACACCATATATTTT; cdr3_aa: CASSFIASGQSFKRDTIYF
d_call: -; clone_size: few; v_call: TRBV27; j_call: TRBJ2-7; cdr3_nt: TGTGCCAGCAGTTTATCGTCCTACTCCTACGAGCAGTACTTC; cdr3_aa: CASSLSSYSYEQYF
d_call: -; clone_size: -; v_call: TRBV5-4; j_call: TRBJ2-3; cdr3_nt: TGTGCCAGCAGCTTGGCGAATACGCAGTATTTT; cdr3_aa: CASSLANTQYF
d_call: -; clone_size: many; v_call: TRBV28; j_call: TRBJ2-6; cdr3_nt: TGTGCCAGCGAGTACCCAGGGCCCTCTGGGGCCAACGTCCTGACTTTC; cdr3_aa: CASEYPGPSGANVLTF
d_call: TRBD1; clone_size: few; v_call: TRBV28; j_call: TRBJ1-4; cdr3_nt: TGTGCCAGCAGTCTGACAGGGCTCCCAGGGAAACTGTTTTTT; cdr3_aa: CASSLTGLPGKLFF
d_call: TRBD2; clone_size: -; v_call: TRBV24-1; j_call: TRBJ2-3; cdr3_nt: TGTGCCACCAGCACTACTAGCGGGACAGATACGCAGTATTTT; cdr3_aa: CATSTTSGTDTQYF
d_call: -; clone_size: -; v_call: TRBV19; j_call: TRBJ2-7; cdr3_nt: TGTGCCAGTAGTAGCGGGGACATATACGAGCAGTACTTC; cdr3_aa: CASSSGDIYEQYF
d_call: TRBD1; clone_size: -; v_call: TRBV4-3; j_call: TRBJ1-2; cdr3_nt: TGCGCCAGCAGCCAAGAGGGGACAGGGAGCTATGGCTACACCTTC; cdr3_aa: CASSQEGTGSYGYTF
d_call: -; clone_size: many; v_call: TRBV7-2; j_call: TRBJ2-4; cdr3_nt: TGTGCCAGCAGCCCGGGGGTCCAGGCAAACATTCAGTACTTC; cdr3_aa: CASSPGVQANIQYF
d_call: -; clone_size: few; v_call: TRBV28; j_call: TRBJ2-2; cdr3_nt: TGTGCCAGCAGTTTAGGCTTTTTCGGGGAGCTGTTTTTT; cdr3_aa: CASSLGFFGELFF
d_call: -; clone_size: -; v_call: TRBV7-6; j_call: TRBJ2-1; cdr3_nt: TGTGCCAGCACTGTTGGCCCCGCGGACTACAATGAGCAGTTCTTC; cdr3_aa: CASTVGPADYNEQFF
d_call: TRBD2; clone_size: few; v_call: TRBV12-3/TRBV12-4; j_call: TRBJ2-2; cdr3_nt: TGTGCCAGCAGGCCCGGGGGGGGGGCAACCGGGGAGCTGTTTTTT; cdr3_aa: CASRPGGGATGELFF
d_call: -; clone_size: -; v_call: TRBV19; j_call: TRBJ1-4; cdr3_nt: TGTGCCAGTAGTATCGCGTTCGGGGGGATTGCTAATGAAAAACTGTTTTTT; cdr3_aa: CASSIAFGGIANEKLFF
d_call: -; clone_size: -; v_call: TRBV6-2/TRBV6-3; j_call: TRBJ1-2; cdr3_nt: TGTGCCAGCTCTGACCGGGGACCCTATGGCTACACCTTC; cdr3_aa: CASSDRGPYGYTF
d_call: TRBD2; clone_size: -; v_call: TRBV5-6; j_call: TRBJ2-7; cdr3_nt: TGTGCCAGCAGCTTGGCCGGGGGGGGGCGGACCTACGAGCAGTACTTC; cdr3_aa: CASSLAGGGRTYEQYF
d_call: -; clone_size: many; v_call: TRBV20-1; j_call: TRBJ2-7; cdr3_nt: TGCAGTGCCGCATACCGGATAACCTACGAGCAGTACTTC; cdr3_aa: CSAAYRITYEQYF
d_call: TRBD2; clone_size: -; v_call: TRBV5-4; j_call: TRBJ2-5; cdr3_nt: TGTGCCAGCAGCATCCGACTAGCGGGAGTCGAGACCCAGTACTTC; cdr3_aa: CASSIRLAGVETQYF
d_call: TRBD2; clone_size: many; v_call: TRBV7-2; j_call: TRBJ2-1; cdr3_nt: TGTGCCAGCAGCTCCGTGGGTCTAGCGGGCAATGAGCAGTTCTTC; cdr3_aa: CASSSVGLAGNEQFF
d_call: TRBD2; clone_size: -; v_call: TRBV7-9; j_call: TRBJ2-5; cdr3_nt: TGTGCCAGCAGCCGCGAGCGGGGGGCGTGGCAAACCCAGTACTTC; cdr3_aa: CASSRERGAWQTQYF
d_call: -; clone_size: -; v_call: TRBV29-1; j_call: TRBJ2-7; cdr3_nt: TGCAGCGTCGGGTTTAGTGTACCCTCCTACGAGCAGTACTTC; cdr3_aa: CSVGFSVPSYEQYF
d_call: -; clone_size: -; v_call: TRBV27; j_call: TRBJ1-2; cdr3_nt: TGTGCCAGCGGACGGACCGGGAACTATGGCTACACCTTC; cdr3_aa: CASGRTGNYGYTF
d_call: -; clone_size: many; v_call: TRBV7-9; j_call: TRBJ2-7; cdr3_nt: TGTGCCAGCAGCTTAGCGGAAGGAACCTACGAGCAGTACTTC; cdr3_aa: CASSLAEGTYEQYF
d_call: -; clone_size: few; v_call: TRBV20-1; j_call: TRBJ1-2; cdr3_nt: TGCAGTGCAGAGGATCCCACTAACTATGGCTACACCTTC; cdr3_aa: CSAEDPTNYGYTF
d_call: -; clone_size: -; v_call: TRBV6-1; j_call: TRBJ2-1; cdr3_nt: TGTGCCAGCAAAGGACAAGCCGGTCCCCATGAGCAGTTCTTC; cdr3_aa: CASKGQAGPHEQFF
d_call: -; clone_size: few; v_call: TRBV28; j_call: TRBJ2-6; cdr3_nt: TGTGCCAGCAGCCAACGTTCTGGGGCCAACGTCCTGACTTTC; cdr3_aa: CASSQRSGANVLTF
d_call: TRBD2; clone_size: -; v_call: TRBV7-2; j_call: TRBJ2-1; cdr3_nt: TGTGCCAGCAGCATTAGCGGGGGCTTCTACAATGAGCAGTTCTTC; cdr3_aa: CASSISGGFYNEQFF
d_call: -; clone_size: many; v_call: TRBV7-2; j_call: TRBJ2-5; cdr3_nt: TGTGCCAGCAGCTTCTCTGGACCAGAGACCCAGTACTTC; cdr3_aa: CASSFSGPETQYF
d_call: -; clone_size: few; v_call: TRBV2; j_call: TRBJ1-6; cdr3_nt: TGTGCCAGCAGGGGGGTTTCCTATAATTCACCCCTCCACTTT; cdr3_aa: CASRGVSYNSPLHF
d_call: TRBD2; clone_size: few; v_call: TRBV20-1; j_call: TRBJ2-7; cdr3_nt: TGCAGTGCCACTGGTGCGGGAGTTTCCTACGAGCAGTACTTC; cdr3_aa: CSATGAGVSYEQYF
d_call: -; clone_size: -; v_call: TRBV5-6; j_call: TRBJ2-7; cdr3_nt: TGTGCCAGCAGCCCCTCCGGGACTTCGGTGGCCTTC; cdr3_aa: CASSPSGTSVAF
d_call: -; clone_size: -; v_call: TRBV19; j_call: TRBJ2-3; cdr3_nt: TGTGCCAGTAGTATGGGGACTAGCACAGATACGCAGTATTTT; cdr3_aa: CASSMGTSTDTQYF
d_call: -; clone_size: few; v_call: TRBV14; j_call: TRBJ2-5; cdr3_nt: TGTGCCAGCAGCCGAGTTGGATTTTCCGAGACCCAGTACTTC; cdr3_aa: CASSRVGFSETQYF